The sequence of this T cell receptor beta chain was determined in a study of blood T cells in healthy people across ages. Combining a sample-barcoded 5' primer with a J-beta primer mix, a second PCR ran for roughly 7 to 12 cycles. TCRdb re-analysed the 5' RACE reads in MiXCR, keeping a single row per CDR3 protein. In the table there are over 500,000 distinct CDR3 sequences, roughly a quarter of which are singletons. A further study also used this sample, focusing on T cells of mothers and their children.

Sequencing was carried out using blood. The clonotype was recovered from a boy between 2 and 15 years old in good health.

CDR3 sequence reads: CASSSSGTAKTQYF. CDR3 coding DNA: TGTGCCAGCAGCTCATCCGGGACTGCCAAGACCCAGTACTTC. V usage is TRBV7-9 and J usage is TRBJ2-5; D perhaps matches TRBD2 (6 bases). Germline assignment: CDR1 SEHNR and CDR2 FQNEAQ (reference sequence). The V end lost 4 bases, the J end lost 6 bases, and 15 bases lay between the germline ends. The CDR3 sequence is 14 residues long.